Below, 14 T cell receptor beta chains from the same sample are listed, as sequenced in a study of blood T cell repertoires in COVID-19. This table comes from immunoSEQ multiplex PCR, and its TCRdb copy is limited to in-frame clones, with some not included. The sample gives around 81,000 clones, 70% to 90% of which show up once; 4.8% is in the top ten. Material: peripheral blood. The receptors here all came from a woman at least 80 years old with acute or convalescent COVID-19.

This chain connects TRBV5-8 to TRBJ2-5, with 13 bases lining up with TRBD2. The CDR3 contains 16 residues. Germline V lookup: CDR1 SGHTS, CDR2 YDEGEE. Losses at the gene ends were 4 bases for V and 2 bases for J; bases not matched to a gene: 5. The CDR3 spells CASSMGTSGAQETQYF. In DNA form, the CDR3 reads TGTGCCAGCAGCATGGGGACTAGCGGGGCGCAAGAGACCCAGTACTTC.

This rearrangement joins TRBV14 to TRBJ1-6; D may be TRBD1 (5 bases). V shed 3 bases and J shed 6 bases, with 12 bases lying between them. The CDR3 has 15 amino acids. Germline V CDR1 and CDR2: SGHDN, FVKESK. The CDR3 DNA follows: TGTGCCAGCAGCCAGGGACTGACCCGTAATTCACCCCTCCACTTT. Translating it yields CASSQGLTRNSPLHF.

The gene calls are TRBV7-3 and TRBJ2-1, with a tentative D call TRBD1 (5 bases). Germline V gene data show CDR1 as SGHTA and CDR2 as FQGTGA. With 2 bases removed from V and 1 base from J, the gap between germline ends came to 12 bases. The CDR3 is made up of 16 amino acids. The CDR3 loop reads CASSLQGEVSYNEQFF. In DNA, the CDR3 is TGTGCCAGCAGCTTACAGGGTGAGGTGTCCTACAATGAGCAGTTCTTC. Supplemented by reference TRBV7-3 and TRBJ2-1, the full variable domain reads GAGVSQTPSNKVTEKGKYVELRCDPISGHTALYWYRQSLGQGPEFLIYFQGTGAADDSGLPNDRFFAVRPEGSVSTLKIQRTERGDSAVYLCASSLQGEVSYNEQFFGPGTRLTVL.

This clone was observed a handful of times. In nucleotides, the CDR3 is TGTGCCTGGAGTAGGCTAGCGGGAGATTTAGATACGCAGTATTTT. Translating it yields CAWSRLAGDLDTQYF. The chain couples TRBV30 to TRBJ2-3; TRBD2 matches at 10 bases. The junction had 7 bases not matched to a gene; V was cut back by 2 bases and J by 5 bases. There are 15 residues in the CDR3. Per germline, CDR1 GTSNPN and CDR2 SVGIG (reference sequence).

The CDR3 region has the DNA TGCGCCAGCAGGGAGGCGGCAGACGTTGCCTACGAGCAGTACTTC. This gives the protein CASREAADVAYEQYF. The V call is TRBV10-2, the J call TRBJ2-7; D might be TRBD2 (5 bases). Trimming shortened V by 6 bases and J by 2 bases, and 17 bases separated the two germline ends. CDR3 length: 15 amino acids. Germline assignment: CDR1 WSHSY and CDR2 SAAADI.

The genes are TRBV27 and TRBJ2-4; perhaps TRBD1 as D (5 bases). V was clipped by 4 bases and J by 0 bases, with 13 bases between them. CDR1 and CDR2 (germline): MNHEY, SMNVEV (reference sequence). The CDR3 sequence is 16 residues long. The CDR3 DNA reads TGTGCCAGCAGTTCAGTACAGGCCTTAGCCAAAAACATTCAGTACTTC. Translated, it gives CASSSVQALAKNIQYF.

The count of this clone is one. CDR3 coding DNA: TGTGCCAGCAGCCAAGATTTTGTGATGCAGGGGTCTGGGGCCAACGTCCTGACTTTC. Translating it yields CASSQDFVMQGSGANVLTF. The V and J genes are TRBV14 and TRBJ2-6; a weak D match, TRBD1 (6 bases). Looked up from germline, CDR1 is SGHDN and CDR2 is FVKESK. The V gene lost 0 bases and the J gene lost 1 base, with 16 bases spanning the gap. CDR3 length equals 19 residues.

This clone was recorded once. This chain uses TRBV14 with TRBJ2-3; 13 bases are shared with TRBD2. V trimming: 2 bases; J trimming: 2 bases; junction bases outside the gene matches: 7. The CDR3 consists of 18 residues. Germline V gene lookup returns CDR1 SGHDN and CDR2 FVKESK. The CDR3 DNA is TGTGCCAGCAGCCAACGTACTAGCGGGAGGGGGCTCACAGATACGCAGTATTTT. Its protein is CASSQRTSGRGLTDTQYF.

The chain carries TRBV12-3 or TRBV12-4 and TRBJ2-5, with 8 bases that match TRBD2. The CDR3 runs 13 residues. Germline trimming cut 6 bases from V and 5 bases from J; bases unmatched to any gene: 5. DNA of the CDR3: TGTGCCAGCAGGCGGGGGGCGCGGGAGACCCAGTACTTC. Residues: CASRRGARETQYF.

V is TRBV11-2 and J is TRBJ1-2; 7 nucleotides match TRBD1. The trim removed 0 bases at V and 0 bases at J, leaving 4 bases unmatched. The length of the CDR3 is 16 residues. Germline lookup yields CDR1 SGHAT and CDR2 FQNNGV. CDR3 amino acids: CASSLDSTGANYGYTF. In DNA, the CDR3 is TGTGCCAGCAGCTTAGACTCCACAGGGGCTAACTATGGCTACACCTTC.

The chain couples TRBV27 to TRBJ2-4, with D possibly being TRBD2 (5 bases). Germline V gene sequence: CDR1 MNHEY, CDR2 SMNVEV (reference sequence). V gave up 7 bases and J gave up 1 base, with 14 bases separating them. The CDR3 is made up of 15 amino acids. This chain's CDR3 is CASTFVGEAKNIQYF. The CDR3, as DNA: TGTGCCAGCACTTTTGTGGGAGAGGCCAAAAACATTCAGTACTTC.

This clone came up a few times. V and J are TRBV19 and TRBJ1-4; 8 nucleotides agree with TRBD1. The ends lost 7 bases at V and 11 bases at J; junction bases unmatched: 9. The germline V gene has CDR1 LNHDA and CDR2 SQIVND (reference sequence). The CDR3 totals 13 residues. CDR3: CASNGAGGTKLFF. CDR3 coding DNA: TGTGCCAGTAATGGGGCAGGGGGCACGAAACTGTTTTTT.

This clone was seen a handful of times. The chain links TRBV27 to TRBJ2-5, with D perhaps matching TRBD1 (6 bases). CDR1 is MNHEY and CDR2 is SMNVEV in the germline V gene (reference sequence). This CDR3 is built from 15 residues. The V end lost 2 bases, the J end lost 4 bases, and 14 bases lay between the germline ends. CDR3 in amino acids: CASSLTPDRLETQYF. The DNA for the CDR3 is TGTGCCAGCAGTTTAACCCCGGACAGATTAGAGACCCAGTACTTC.

With regard to this clone: Distinct nucleotide sequences in the sample also encode this CDR3. The rearrangement joins TRBV18 to TRBJ1-2; 8 bases are shared with TRBD1. With V trimmed by 2 bases and J by 4 bases, 0 bases remained unmatched. The CDR3 consists of 13 residues. Germline values: CDR1 KGHSH, CDR2 LQKENI. Written as DNA, the CDR3 is TGTGCCAGCTCACCAGACAGGGGCTATGGCTACACCTTC. Protein: CASSPDRGYGYTF.